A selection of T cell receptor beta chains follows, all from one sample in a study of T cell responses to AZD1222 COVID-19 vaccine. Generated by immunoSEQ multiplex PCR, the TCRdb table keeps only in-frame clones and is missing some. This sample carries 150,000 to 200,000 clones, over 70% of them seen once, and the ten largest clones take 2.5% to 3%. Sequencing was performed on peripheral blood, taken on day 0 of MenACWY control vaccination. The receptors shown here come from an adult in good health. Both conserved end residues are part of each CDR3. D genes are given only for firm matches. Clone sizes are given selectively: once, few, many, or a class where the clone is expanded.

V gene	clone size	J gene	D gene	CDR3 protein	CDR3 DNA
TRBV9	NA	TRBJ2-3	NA	CASSVAVGGGTDTQYF	TGTGCCAGCAGCGTAGCAGTGGGAGGAGGCACAGATACGCAGTATTTT
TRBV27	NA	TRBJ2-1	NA	CASSHDSPPDEQFF	TGTGCCAGCAGCCACGACTCCCCCCCGGATGAGCAGTTCTTC
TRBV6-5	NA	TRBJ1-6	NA	CASRAGSYNSPLHF	TGTGCCAGCAGGGCGGGTTCCTATAATTCACCCCTCCACTTT
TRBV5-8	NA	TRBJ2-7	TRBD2	CASSLVLGRGDYEQYF	TGTGCCAGCAGCTTAGTATTGGGGCGGGGGGACTACGAGCAGTACTTC
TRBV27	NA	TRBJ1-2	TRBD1	CASSLQGDYGYTF	TGTGCCAGCAGTCTACAGGGGGACTATGGCTACACCTTC
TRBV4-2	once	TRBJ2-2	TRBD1	CASSPGTGKDLELFF	TGTGCCAGCAGCCCAGGGACAGGGAAGGACCTGGAGCTGTTTTTT
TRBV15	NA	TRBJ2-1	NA	CATSRVREGYNEQFF	TGTGCCACCAGCAGAGTGCGAGAGGGGTACAATGAGCAGTTCTTC
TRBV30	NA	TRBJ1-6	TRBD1	CAWSTYSGQGDSPLHF	TGTGCCTGGAGTACATACTCGGGACAGGGGGATTCACCCCTCCACTTT
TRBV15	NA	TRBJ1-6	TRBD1	CATSVDRGSSPLHF	TGTGCCACCAGTGTAGACAGGGGAAGCTCACCCCTCCACTTT
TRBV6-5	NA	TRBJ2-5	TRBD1	CASSSGQGLQETQYF	TGTGCCAGCAGTTCGGGACAGGGACTCCAAGAGACCCAGTACTTC
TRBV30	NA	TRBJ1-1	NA	CAWTATGTEAFF	TGTGCCTGGACAGCTACCGGCACTGAAGCTTTCTTT
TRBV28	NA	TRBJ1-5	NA	CASSFMQGSVYSNQPQHF	TGTGCCAGCAGTTTTATGCAGGGGAGCGTATATAGCAATCAGCCCCAGCATTTT
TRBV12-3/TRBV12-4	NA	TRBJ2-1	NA	CATDGGNEQFF	TGTGCCACCGATGGGGGAAATGAGCAGTTCTTC
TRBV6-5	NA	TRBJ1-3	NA	CASSYSFGNTIYF	TGTGCCAGCAGTTACTCCTTTGGAAACACCATATATTTT
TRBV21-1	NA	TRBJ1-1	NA	CASSKGEDRGRTEAFF	TGTGCCAGCAGCAAAGGGGAGGACAGGGGAAGGACTGAAGCTTTCTTT
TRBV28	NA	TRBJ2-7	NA	CASRGSWRSYEQYF	TGTGCCAGCAGGGGGTCATGGAGATCGTACGAGCAGTACTTC
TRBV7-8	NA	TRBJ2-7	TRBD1	CASSLIGTGNSYEQYF	TGTGCCAGCAGCTTAATCGGGACAGGGAATTCCTACGAGCAGTACTTC
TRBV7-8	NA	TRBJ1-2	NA	CASSPSRQTDGYTF	TGTGCCAGCAGCCCCAGTAGGCAAACCGATGGCTACACCTTC
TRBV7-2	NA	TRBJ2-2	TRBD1	CASSLATGRGTGELFF	TGTGCCAGCAGCTTAGCGACAGGGAGAGGAACCGGGGAGCTGTTTTTT
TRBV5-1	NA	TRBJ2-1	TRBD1	CASSNRDRGDNEQFF	TGCGCCAGCAGCAACCGGGACAGGGGGGACAATGAGCAGTTCTTC
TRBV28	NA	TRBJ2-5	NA	CASLRAVQETQYF	TGTGCCAGCCTTAGAGCGGTGCAAGAGACCCAGTACTTC
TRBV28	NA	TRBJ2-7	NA	CASSLAGSSYEQYF	TGTGCCAGCAGTTTGGCCGGTTCCTCCTACGAGCAGTACTTC
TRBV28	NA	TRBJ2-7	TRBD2	CASRGLSGSYEQYF	TGTGCCAGCAGGGGCCTCAGCGGGAGTTACGAGCAGTACTTC
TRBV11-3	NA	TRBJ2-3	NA	CASSPRDSDTQYF	TGTGCCAGCAGCCCCCGGGATTCGGATACGCAGTATTTT
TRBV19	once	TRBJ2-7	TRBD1	CASSISGTGQRHEQYF	TGTGCCAGTAGTATATCCGGGACAGGTCAAAGGCACGAGCAGTACTTC
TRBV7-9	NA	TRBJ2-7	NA	CASSLAPITYEQYF	TGTGCCAGCAGCTTAGCGCCCATCACCTACGAGCAGTACTTC
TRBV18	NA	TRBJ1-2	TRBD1	CASSPGDRVYGYTF	TGTGCCAGCTCGCCTGGAGACAGGGTCTATGGCTACACCTTC
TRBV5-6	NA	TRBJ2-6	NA	CASSVGARSGANVLTF	TGTGCCAGCAGCGTTGGGGCCAGGAGTGGGGCCAACGTCCTGACTTTC
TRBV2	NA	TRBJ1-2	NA	CASSEVGATEHRYSGYTF	TGTGCCAGCAGTGAAGTAGGAGCGACAGAGCATCGTTATAGTGGCTACACCTTC
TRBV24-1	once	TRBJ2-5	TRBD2	CATSDRTSGGGETQYF	TGTGCCACCAGTGATCGAACTAGCGGGGGGGGAGAGACCCAGTACTTC
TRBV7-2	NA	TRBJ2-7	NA	CASSLPSAHEQYF	TGTGCCAGCAGCTTACCTAGCGCCCACGAGCAGTACTTC
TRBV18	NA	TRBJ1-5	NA	CASSPTARGGEPQHF	TGTGCCAGCTCGCCAACGGCCCGGGGTGGAGAGCCCCAGCATTTT
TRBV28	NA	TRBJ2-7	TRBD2	CASSDGTSGRGYEQYF	TGTGCCAGCAGTGACGGGACTAGCGGGAGGGGCTACGAGCAGTACTTC
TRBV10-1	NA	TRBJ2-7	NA	CASSASRLGGHEQYF	TGCGCCAGCAGTGCCTCAAGACTGGGCGGACACGAGCAGTACTTC
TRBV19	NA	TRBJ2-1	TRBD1	CASSNRGISYNEQFF	TGTGCCAGTAGTAACAGGGGTATCTCCTACAATGAGCAGTTCTTC
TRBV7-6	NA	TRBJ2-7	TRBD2	CASSRVGLAENYEQYF	TGTGCCAGCAGCCGGGTGGGGCTAGCGGAGAACTACGAGCAGTACTTC
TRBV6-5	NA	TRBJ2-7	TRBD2	CASKAGGSSYEQYF	TGTGCCAGTAAAGCGGGAGGGAGCTCCTACGAGCAGTACTTC
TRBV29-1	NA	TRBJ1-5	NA	CSVGSGLIGNQPQHF	TGCAGCGTTGGGTCAGGGTTGATCGGCAATCAGCCCCAGCATTTT
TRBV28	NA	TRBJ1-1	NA	CASSRGRGTEAFF	TGTGCCAGCAGTCGGGGGCGCGGCACTGAAGCTTTCTTT
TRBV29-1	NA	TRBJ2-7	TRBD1	CSVGGPAGQGGYEQYF	TGCAGCGTTGGAGGTCCAGCAGGACAGGGGGGCTACGAGCAGTACTTC